This paragraph covers one TCR beta chain sequence. This record belongs to a study of blood T cell repertoires in COVID-19. The CDR3 covers 18 residues. Losses at the gene ends were 3 bases for V and 0 bases for J; bases not matched to a gene: 6. CDR1 LGHDT and CDR2 YNNKEL come from the germline V gene (reference sequence). The repertoire was sequenced with immunoSEQ multiplex PCR; TCRdb's copy has only in-frame clones and lacks some. The sample comprises about 280,000 clones, roughly 90% of which are singletons, and about 1.8% rests with the top ten. This chain joins TRBV3-1 (or the pseudogene TRBV3-2) and TRBJ2-1, with TRBD2 matching 12 bases. The clonotype was recovered from a woman aged 18 to 35 with acute COVID-19. Sequenced material: PBMCs or T cells enriched from blood (not recorded which). The CDR3 DNA reads as TGTGCCAGCAGCCAGATTCGACTAGCGGGAGCCTCCTACAATGAGCAGTTCTTC. This translates into CASSQIRLAGASYNEQFF.